Following are 20 T cell receptor beta chains from one sample sequenced in a study of T-cell reconstitution after alpha-beta-depleted transplantation in children. Preparation of the TCRbeta library used unique molecular identifiers. TCRdb ran MiXCR on the PCR reads and lists one entry per CDR3 protein. In the table there are a few hundred thousand distinct CDR3 sequences, under 13% of which are singletons. Sequencing was performed on PBMCs from the stem cell graft donor, taken from the stem cell graft. All receptors derive from a human donor who donated a stem cell graft to a child with acute myeloid leukemia.

A remark on this clonotype: The junction departs from the called germline gene at one end, perhaps through a read error. The chain recombines TRBV11-1 with TRBJ2-1, with 7 bases lining up with TRBD2. Germline CDR1 and CDR2: SGHAT and FQDESV (reference sequence). The CDR3 has 19 amino acids. The CDR3: CASSLWAGEGPSSYNEQIF. CDR3 coding DNA: TGTGCCAGCAGCTTATGGGCGGGAGAAGGCCCGAGCTCCTACAATGAGCAGATCTTC.

This clonotype was recorded many times. The chain uses TRBV5-1 and TRBJ2-7, with 7 bases matching TRBD2. The CDR3 runs to 14 residues. V lost 2 bases, J lost 5 bases, and 7 bases stayed unmatched. From germline, CDR1 is SGHRS and CDR2 YFSETQ. The DNA of the CDR3 is TGCGCCAGCAGCTTAGCGGGACCACGACACGAGCAGTACTTC. The encoded protein is CASSLAGPRHEQYF.

This clonotype was seen ten or more times. This chain uses TRBV7-2 with TRBJ1-4; D unclear. The germline V and J ends were trimmed by 3 bases and 7 bases, with 15 bases remaining between them. This CDR3 contains 15 residues. Germline CDR1 SGHTA, CDR2 FQGNSA. CDR3: CASSFSAGRSEKLFF. In nucleotides, the CDR3 is TGTGCCAGCAGCTTCAGCGCTGGGCGTAGTGAAAAACTGTTTTTT.

The V gene is TRBV19, the J gene TRBJ2-3; maybe TRBD1 (6 bases). CDR3 size: 13 residues. Looked up from germline, CDR1 is LNHDA and CDR2 is SQIVND (reference sequence). Trimming pared 4 bases from V and 5 bases from J, leaving 10 bases between. CDR3 coding DNA: TGTGCCAGTAGTAAAACAGGGCTAGATACGCAGTATTTT. The encoded protein is CASSKTGLDTQYF. Combining the CDR3 with reference TRBV19 and TRBJ2-3 gives the whole variable domain DGGITQSPKYLFRKEGQNVTLSCEQNLNHDAMYWYRQDPGQGLRLIYYSQIVNDFQKGDIAEGYSVSREKKESFPLTVTSAQKNPTAFYLCASSKTGLDTQYFGPGTRLTVL.

This clonotype was picked up many times. The gene calls are TRBV12-3 or TRBV12-4 and TRBJ2-7; D not certain. Trimming took off 3 bases at V and 3 bases at J, with 6 bases between the two ends. The CDR3 consists of 12 residues. DNA for the CDR3: TGTGCCAGCAGTTTCTCGGGCTACGAGCAGTACGTC. It is translated as CASSFSGYEQYV.

This clonotype was detected a few times. V usage is TRBV5-1 and J usage is TRBJ2-3; D call uncertain. Per germline, CDR1 SGHRS and CDR2 YFSETQ. V lost 2 bases and J 7 bases, leaving 5 bases between the germline ends. The CDR3 runs to 11 residues. This CDR3 reads CASSFSNTQYF. CDR3 bases: TGCGCCAGCAGCTTCTCAAATACGCAGTATTTT.

This clonotype was observed a single time. A read error may account for a junction end that differs from germline. The rearrangement uses TRBV20-1 and TRBJ2-1; TRBD1 matches 8 bases. This CDR3 is built from 14 residues. Germline V gene data show CDR1 as DFQATT and CDR2 as SNEGSKA (reference sequence). The CDR3 DNA follows: TGCAGTGCCCTACAGGGGGGCTCCTACATTGAGCAGTTCTTC. This gives the protein CSALQGGSYIEQFF.

A note on this clonotype: A much larger clone sits a single nucleotide away, making a read error possible. CDR3 sequence (DNA): TGTGGCAGCAGCTTAGACACTTACTCAGATACGCAGTATTTT. It yields the protein CGSSLDTYSDTQYF. The chain combines TRBV7-2 with TRBJ2-3, with unresolved D. The CDR3 is made up of 14 amino acids. Germline values: CDR1 SGHTA, CDR2 FQGNSA.

This rearrangement joins TRBV4-1 to TRBJ2-7; 8 bases fit TRBD2. CDR1 and CDR2 from the germline V gene are MGHRA and YSYEKL. V was pared by 0 bases and J by 3 bases, with 10 bases of the junction left unmatched. The length of the CDR3 is 17 residues. Here the CDR3 DNA reads TGCGCCAGCAGCCAAGAATCAGGGACTAGTGTAGGCTACGAGCAGTACTTC. It is translated as CASSQESGTSVGYEQYF.

In its sample, this clonotype was seen a few times. The gene calls are TRBV10-2 and TRBJ1-2; D is undetermined. Germline V CDR1 and CDR2: WSHSY, SAAADI. The CDR3 runs 13 residues. V was clipped by 0 bases and J by 4 bases, with 6 bases between them. In nucleotides, the CDR3 is TGCGCCAGCAGTGAGTCGGCAGGCTATGGCTACACCTTC. It translates to CASSESAGYGYTF.

In this sample, this clonotype turned up a few times. The V call is TRBV20-1, the J call TRBJ2-3, with 8 bases aligning to TRBD2. The CDR3 sequence is 16 residues long. After removal of 5 bases from V and 0 bases from J, the junction contained 10 bases not matched to a gene. CDR1 DFQATT and CDR2 SNEGSKA come from the germline V gene (reference sequence). CDR3 loop: CSASGGVAGSTDTQYF. DNA for the CDR3: TGCAGTGCTTCCGGTGGGGTAGCGGGGAGCACAGATACGCAGTATTTT.

This clonotype was observed many times. V and J are TRBV20-1 and TRBJ1-1, with D unclear. CDR1 is DFQATT, CDR2 SNEGSKA, per germline (reference sequence). This CDR3 has 13 residues. Trimming stripped 2 bases from V and 6 bases from J, with 13 bases between. In DNA form, the CDR3 reads TGCAGTGCTAGATTAAACAATGCCGCTGAAGCTTTCTTT. Amino acids: CSARLNNAAEAFF.

CDR3 bases: TGTGCCAGCACCCCGGAGGCCGGGTACAATGAGCAGTTCTTC. Its protein product is CASTPEAGYNEQFF. This chain links TRBV5-5 with TRBJ2-1, with D possibly being TRBD2 (5 bases). Trimming removed 6 bases at V and 4 bases at J, with 14 bases between. Germline CDR1 SGHKS, CDR2 YYEKEE (reference sequence). The CDR3 contains 14 residues.

Ten or more counts support this clonotype. The J gene is TRBJ2-7, the V gene TRBV28; TRBD1 matches 10 bases. CDR1 MDHEN and CDR2 SYDVKM come from the germline V gene. V was clipped by 5 bases and J by 5 bases; unmatched bases: 9. This CDR3 contains 15 residues. CDR3 DNA: TGTGCCAGCAGTCCCCACAAGACAGGGGGCGACGAGCAGTACTTC. Amino acids: CASSPHKTGGDEQYF. Together with reference TRBV28 and TRBJ2-7, the CDR3 gives the full variable domain: DVKVTQSSRYLVKRTGEKVFLECVQDMDHENMFWYRQDPGLGLRLIYFSYDVKMKEKGDIPEGYSVSREKKERFSLILESASTNQTSMYLCASSPHKTGGDEQYFGPGTRLTVT.

For this clonotype: A single base separates this from a much larger clone, so it may be a read error. J is TRBJ2-3 and V is TRBV6-5, with 7 bases matching TRBD2. V trimming: 2 bases; J trimming: 6 bases; junction bases outside the gene matches: 8. The CDR3 contains 15 residues. Germline CDR1 is MNHEY and CDR2 is SVGAGI. CDR3 loop: CASSYGGGRRDTQYF. The CDR3, as DNA: TGTGCCAGCAGTTACGGCGGGGGACGGCGGGATACGCAGTATTTT.

This clonotype occurred many times. This chain joins TRBV27 and TRBJ1-1; TRBD1 aligns across 8 bases. J was trimmed by 3 bases and V by 10 bases; bases with no gene match: 16. The CDR3 has 16 amino acids. Germline V gene lookup returns CDR1 MNHEY and CDR2 SMNVEV (reference sequence). CDR3 protein: CATKASRGLVDTEAFF. The DNA for the CDR3 is TGTGCCACCAAGGCCTCCAGGGGGCTAGTAGACACTGAAGCTTTCTTT.

In nucleotides, the CDR3 is TGTGCCAGCAGTTTGACAGGGTCTTACTATGGCTACACCTTC. This translates into CASSLTGSYYGYTF. The chain combines TRBV12-3 or TRBV12-4 with TRBJ1-2; 7 nucleotides line up with TRBD1. With V trimmed by 3 bases and J by 3 bases, 4 bases remained unmatched. CDR3 size: 14 residues.

The table lists this clonotype with a few counts. The chain employs TRBV20-1 and TRBJ1-5, with 7 nucleotides matching TRBD1. CDR1 DFQATT and CDR2 SNEGSKA come from the germline V gene (reference sequence). Trimming cost V 3 bases and J 1 base; bases outside gene matches: 9. The CDR3 contains 16 residues. The CDR3 nucleotides read TGCAGTGCTAGGGATAGACAGGGATGGAGCAATCAGCCCCAGCATTTT. As protein: CSARDRQGWSNQPQHF.

The J gene is TRBJ1-3, the V gene TRBV7-9; D is uncertain. The V and J ends lost 3 bases and 8 bases respectively, with 5 bases between them. This CDR3 region has 11 residues. The germline V gene has CDR1 SEHNR and CDR2 FQNEAQ (reference sequence). The CDR3 nucleotides are TGTGCCAGCAGCTTGTGGGACACCATATATTTT. This codes for CASSLWDTIYF.

The chain combines TRBV14 with TRBJ2-7, with D perhaps given as TRBD1 or TRBD2 (6 bases each). CDR3 length: 17 residues. Trimming took 2 bases from V and 2 from J, leaving 19 bases between them. Germline V gives CDR1 SGHDN, CDR2 FVKESK. Here the CDR3 DNA reads TGTGCCAGCAGCCAAACAGGGAGGCGCCTTGAGGCCTACGAGCAGTACTTC. Translating it yields CASSQTGRRLEAYEQYF.